Listed below are T cell receptor beta chains from one sample, sequenced in a study of Graves' ophthalmopathy and Graves' hyperthyroidism. TCRdb itself ran the multiplex PCR reads through MiXCR, one entry per CDR3 protein. The data contain 900,000 to 1,200,000 distinct CDR3 sequences, 35% to 40% of them singletons. Sequencing input: peripheral blood or thyroid tissue (not recorded which). These receptors came from an adult man with Graves' hyperthyroidism. Each CDR3 is given with its conserved first and last residue. Fields, in order: CDR3 DNA, CDR3 protein, J gene, clone size, V gene, D gene. The D gene is left open where the match is weak. A clone size is listed for some rows: how often the clone was seen (once, few, many), or a class if it is expanded.

cdr3_nt: TGTGCCAGCGTTCGCCAGGGCAGCCCTGAAGCTTTCTTT; cdr3_aa: CASVRQGSPEAFF; j_call: TRBJ1-1; clone_size: -; v_call: TRBV25-1; d_call: -
cdr3_nt: TGTGCCAGCAGTGATTCACAGGGGGCGTTTCGTGGCTACACCTTC; cdr3_aa: CASSDSQGAFRGYTF; j_call: TRBJ1-2; clone_size: few; v_call: TRBV10-2; d_call: TRBD1
cdr3_nt: TGCGCCAGCAGTGAGCCGGACACCTTGAACACTGAAGCTTTCTTT; cdr3_aa: CASSEPDTLNTEAFF; j_call: TRBJ1-1; clone_size: -; v_call: TRBV10-2; d_call: -
cdr3_nt: TGCGCCAGCAGACCTCAACAGCGGGGGAACACCGGGGAGCTGTTTTTT; cdr3_aa: CASRPQQRGNTGELFF; j_call: TRBJ2-2; clone_size: -; v_call: TRBV5-1; d_call: TRBD2
cdr3_nt: TGTGCCAGTAGTCCCCGACAGGGGTCCCCAGGATGGGAGACCCAGTACTTC; cdr3_aa: CASSPRQGSPGWETQYF; j_call: TRBJ2-5; clone_size: few; v_call: TRBV19; d_call: TRBD1
cdr3_nt: TGTGCCAGCAGTTACCCTCGGACAGGGGTTAACACTGAAGCTTTCTTT; cdr3_aa: CASSYPRTGVNTEAFF; j_call: TRBJ1-1; clone_size: -; v_call: TRBV6-5; d_call: TRBD1
cdr3_nt: TGTGCCAGCAGTTTTGATGGGGGGCAAACTGAAGCTTTCTTT; cdr3_aa: CASSFDGGQTEAFF; j_call: TRBJ1-1; clone_size: many; v_call: TRBV12-3/TRBV12-4; d_call: -
cdr3_nt: TGTGCCAGCAAGCGGCAGGGACTCTCCTACGAGCAGTACTTC; cdr3_aa: CASKRQGLSYEQYF; j_call: TRBJ2-7; clone_size: -; v_call: TRBV2; d_call: -
cdr3_nt: TGCAGTGCTAGACGGACGGAGAGCTCCTACGAGCAGTACTTC; cdr3_aa: CSARRTESSYEQYF; j_call: TRBJ2-7; clone_size: many; v_call: TRBV20-1; d_call: -
cdr3_nt: TGTGCCAGCAGTACTCCAGGGCTAGCGGGCGACACCGGGGAGCTGTTTTTT; cdr3_aa: CASSTPGLAGDTGELFF; j_call: TRBJ2-2; clone_size: -; v_call: TRBV2; d_call: TRBD2
cdr3_nt: TGTGCCAGCGTCATACCCGGGAGATCCTACGAGCAGTACTTC; cdr3_aa: CASVIPGRSYEQYF; j_call: TRBJ2-7; clone_size: -; v_call: TRBV25-1; d_call: -
cdr3_nt: TGTGCCAGCAGTTATGAAGAGAACACTGAAGCTTTCTTT; cdr3_aa: CASSYEENTEAFF; j_call: TRBJ1-1; clone_size: few; v_call: TRBV6-6; d_call: -
cdr3_nt: TGTGCCAGCAGCCAATTCAGGGGCAAGACCCAGTACTTC; cdr3_aa: CASSQFRGKTQYF; j_call: TRBJ2-5; clone_size: many; v_call: TRBV7-9; d_call: -
cdr3_nt: TGCAGCGTTGAAGATTTGAAGCGGGGGGACACCGGGGAGCTGTTTTTT; cdr3_aa: CSVEDLKRGDTGELFF; j_call: TRBJ2-2; clone_size: -; v_call: TRBV29-1; d_call: TRBD2
cdr3_nt: TGTGCCAGCAGTCCTAGGGGGACAGGGAGCAGCTCCTACGAGCAGTACTTC; cdr3_aa: CASSPRGTGSSSYEQYF; j_call: TRBJ2-7; clone_size: -; v_call: TRBV7-2; d_call: TRBD1
cdr3_nt: TGCAGTGCTAGAGATACGCGGCAAGAGACCCAGTACTTC; cdr3_aa: CSARDTRQETQYF; j_call: TRBJ2-5; clone_size: -; v_call: TRBV20-1; d_call: -
cdr3_nt: TGTGCCAGCAATCTAGAGCCAAATTCACCCCTCCACTTT; cdr3_aa: CASNLEPNSPLHF; j_call: TRBJ1-6; clone_size: many; v_call: TRBV6-5; d_call: -
cdr3_nt: TGTGCCAGCAGCTTAGGGACAGGGGGGTTAGGTGGGGCCAACGTCCTGACTTTC; cdr3_aa: CASSLGTGGLGGANVLTF; j_call: TRBJ2-6; clone_size: -; v_call: TRBV7-2; d_call: TRBD1
cdr3_nt: -; cdr3_aa: CASSRLASLMKNCFF; j_call: TRBJ1-4; clone_size: once; v_call: TRBV6-5; d_call: -
cdr3_nt: TGTGCCAGTAGGGAAAACTTGAACACTGAAGCTTTCTTT; cdr3_aa: CASRENLNTEAFF; j_call: TRBJ1-1; clone_size: many; v_call: TRBV19; d_call: -
cdr3_nt: TGTGCCAGCAGCTCTACCCGCACGAGCACTGAAGCTTTCTTT; cdr3_aa: CASSSTRTSTEAFF; j_call: TRBJ1-1; clone_size: -; v_call: TRBV7-2; d_call: -
cdr3_nt: TGTGCCAGCAGCCATAAGGGGATTTATGGCTACACCTTC; cdr3_aa: CASSHKGIYGYTF; j_call: TRBJ1-2; clone_size: many; v_call: TRBV7-7; d_call: -
cdr3_nt: TGTGCCAGCAGCGTAGGGGGGGCGGTGAATGGAGGTTCACCCCTCCACTTT; cdr3_aa: CASSVGGAVNGGSPLHF; j_call: TRBJ1-6; clone_size: -; v_call: TRBV9; d_call: -
cdr3_nt: TGTGCCAGCACCTCGTCTCGGGACTACAACCATCCCGCTAATACGCAGTATTTT; cdr3_aa: CASTSSRDYNHPANTQYF; j_call: TRBJ2-3; clone_size: -; v_call: TRBV12-3/TRBV12-4; d_call: TRBD2
cdr3_nt: TGCAGTGCTAGTAGACAGGGGAATGGCTACACCTTC; cdr3_aa: CSASRQGNGYTF; j_call: TRBJ1-2; clone_size: few; v_call: TRBV20-1; d_call: TRBD1
cdr3_nt: TGTGCCAGTGGAGCGGGCGGGGAAAACGAGCAGTACTTC; cdr3_aa: CASGAGGENEQYF; j_call: TRBJ2-7; clone_size: once; v_call: TRBV19; d_call: -
cdr3_nt: TGTGCCAGCTCACCATACAGAACAGGGCTCGAGCAGTACTTC; cdr3_aa: CASSPYRTGLEQYF; j_call: TRBJ2-7; clone_size: few; v_call: TRBV9; d_call: -
cdr3_nt: TGCAGTGCTAGCCCTAGCGGGAGCTACGAGCAGTACTTC; cdr3_aa: CSASPSGSYEQYF; j_call: TRBJ2-7; clone_size: many; v_call: TRBV20-1; d_call: TRBD2
cdr3_nt: TGCAGTGCCCCTCGTGGGGTGACACCAGATACGCAGTATTTT; cdr3_aa: CSAPRGVTPDTQYF; j_call: TRBJ2-3; clone_size: -; v_call: TRBV20-1; d_call: -
cdr3_nt: TGCAGTGCTCCCGGGACATCCAACTACGAGCAGTACTTC; cdr3_aa: CSAPGTSNYEQYF; j_call: TRBJ2-7; clone_size: many; v_call: TRBV20-1; d_call: -
cdr3_nt: TGTGCCAGCAGTCCATTCGGCGGGGCCCGGGAAGCTTTCTTT; cdr3_aa: CASSPFGGAREAFF; j_call: TRBJ1-1; clone_size: -; v_call: TRBV12-3/TRBV12-4; d_call: -
cdr3_nt: TGCGCCAGCAGCACCGACAGACGGGGCACCGGGGAGCTGTTTTTT; cdr3_aa: CASSTDRRGTGELFF; j_call: TRBJ2-2; clone_size: many; v_call: TRBV5-1; d_call: -
cdr3_nt: TGCAGTGCTAGATCAAAAACAGCAGGGGGTTACTATGGCTACACCTTC; cdr3_aa: CSARSKTAGGYYGYTF; j_call: TRBJ1-2; clone_size: few; v_call: TRBV20-1; d_call: TRBD1
cdr3_nt: TGTGCCAGCAGCTTACGGGGCTCTGGGGCCAACGTCCTGACTTTC; cdr3_aa: CASSLRGSGANVLTF; j_call: TRBJ2-6; clone_size: many; v_call: TRBV7-6; d_call: -
cdr3_nt: TGTGCCAGCAGCTCAAGGACTAGCACCAACGAGCAGTACTTC; cdr3_aa: CASSSRTSTNEQYF; j_call: TRBJ2-7; clone_size: many; v_call: TRBV7-8; d_call: TRBD2
cdr3_nt: TGTGCCAGCAGCTTTCGACGGTTTACTGGAAACACCATATATTTT; cdr3_aa: CASSFRRFTGNTIYF; j_call: TRBJ1-3; clone_size: few; v_call: TRBV7-2; d_call: -
cdr3_nt: TGCGCCAGCAGCTCATGGGGCGTCAATGAAAAACTGTTTTTT; cdr3_aa: CASSSWGVNEKLFF; j_call: TRBJ1-4; clone_size: once; v_call: TRBV4-3; d_call: -
cdr3_nt: TGTGCCATCAGTGGTGGGGATAGCAATCAGCCCCAGCATTTT; cdr3_aa: CAISGGDSNQPQHF; j_call: TRBJ1-5; clone_size: -; v_call: TRBV10-3; d_call: -
cdr3_nt: TGTGCCAGCAGCCCCCTCAGGACTAGCGGGGGCTACGAGCAGTACTTC; cdr3_aa: CASSPLRTSGGYEQYF; j_call: TRBJ2-7; clone_size: -; v_call: TRBV7-9; d_call: TRBD2
cdr3_nt: TGTGCCAGCAGCACCGACAGGGGGCTTTTTCAAGAGACCCAGTACTTC; cdr3_aa: CASSTDRGLFQETQYF; j_call: TRBJ2-5; clone_size: -; v_call: TRBV7-9; d_call: TRBD1
cdr3_nt: TGTGCCAGCAGCGCCGACAGACCTGCCTACGAGCAGTACTTC; cdr3_aa: CASSADRPAYEQYF; j_call: TRBJ2-7; clone_size: many; v_call: TRBV6-5; d_call: -
cdr3_nt: TGTGCCAGCAGCACTCCCCTTGGAGGTAATAACGAGCAGTACTTC; cdr3_aa: CASSTPLGGNNEQYF; j_call: TRBJ2-7; clone_size: few; v_call: TRBV7-2; d_call: -
cdr3_nt: TGCGCCAGCAGCTACGGGACCTCGGAACTACAAGAGACCCAGTACTTC; cdr3_aa: CASSYGTSELQETQYF; j_call: TRBJ2-5; clone_size: few; v_call: TRBV5-1; d_call: -
cdr3_nt: TGTGCCAGCACCCTTGGACTAGCGGGAGGCGACGAGCAGTACTTC; cdr3_aa: CASTLGLAGGDEQYF; j_call: TRBJ2-7; clone_size: many; v_call: TRBV7-6; d_call: TRBD2
cdr3_nt: TGCAGCGTTGGCGGGACGGGGGGGACTGAAGCTTTCTTT; cdr3_aa: CSVGGTGGTEAFF; j_call: TRBJ1-1; clone_size: -; v_call: TRBV29-1; d_call: -
cdr3_nt: TGCAGCGTTAGGTCAGGGTTGTATGGCTACACCTTC; cdr3_aa: CSVRSGLYGYTF; j_call: TRBJ1-2; clone_size: -; v_call: TRBV29-1; d_call: -
cdr3_nt: TGTGCCAGCACCCGGACAGGACCCCACAAGAACACCGGGGAGCTGTTTTTT; cdr3_aa: CASTRTGPHKNTGELFF; j_call: TRBJ2-2; clone_size: few; v_call: TRBV2; d_call: TRBD1
cdr3_nt: TGTGCCAGCATGGGGCTGGCGGTTCAAGAGACCCAGTACTTC; cdr3_aa: CASMGLAVQETQYF; j_call: TRBJ2-5; clone_size: -; v_call: TRBV7-2; d_call: -
cdr3_nt: TGTGCCAGCAGTTTACGCAGGGGACCCAACTATGGCTACACCTTC; cdr3_aa: CASSLRRGPNYGYTF; j_call: TRBJ1-2; clone_size: many; v_call: TRBV12-3/TRBV12-4; d_call: -